This TCR beta chain originates from a study of blood T cell repertoires in COVID-19. Whole-study context: Sources were T cells, B-cell-depleted T cells, or PBMCs; the material itself was cDNA or gDNA.

With 4 bases clipped from V and 2 bases from J, the junction kept 4 bases outside the gene matches. Germline CDR1 SNHLY, CDR2 FYNNEI. This CDR3 is built from 17 residues. In the authors' methods: How many nucleated cells were present was estimated from reference gene primer amplification. Repertoires were generated with immunoSEQ multiplex PCR, while TCRdb's copy carries only in-frame clones and drops some. For V, J and clone size, that table is used; D and trimming come from the DNA. In the table there are approximately 450,000 clones, roughly 91% of which are singletons. Sequences were obtained from peripheral blood. The source of this sequence is a woman under 40 with acute or convalescent COVID-19. J is TRBJ2-2 and V is TRBV2, with TRBD2 matching 13 bases. The CDR3 reads CASSGLAGGINTGELFF. The CDR3 DNA reads TGTGCCAGCAGTGGACTAGCGGGGGGAATAAACACCGGGGAGCTGTTTTTT.